Below are 16 T cell receptor beta chains sequenced from a single sample in a study of CD8 T cells in Susac syndrome. RNA totalling roughly 0.5 to 1 ug underwent reverse transcription with random hexamers. TCRdb re-analysed the immunoSEQ multiplex PCR reads in MiXCR, keeping a single row per CDR3 protein. This sample has 150,000 to 250,000 distinct CDR3 sequences, with about 96% found just once. Sequenced: CD4+ T cells from PBMCs. The receptors were sampled from a human donor with multiple sclerosis.

This chain links TRBV24-1 with TRBJ2-7, with 7 bases lining up with TRBD1. The J segment lost 7 bases and the V segment lost 7 bases, leaving 12 bases of the junction unmatched. Germline lookup yields CDR1 KGHDR and CDR2 SFDVKD. The CDR3 runs to 14 residues. In DNA form, the CDR3 reads TGTGCCACCAGCAAAGACAGGGATGGGGCTGAGCAGTACTTC. This sequence encodes CATSKDRDGAEQYF.

This chain uses TRBV29-1 with TRBJ1-1; D is undetermined. V lost 6 bases and J lost 2, with 16 bases in between. The CDR3 contains 14 residues. CDR1 and CDR2 from the germline V gene are SQVTM and ANQGSEA. The CDR3 DNA sequence: TGCAGCGTCGCCCTTTTAGGGCCAAACACTGAAGCTTTCTTT. This gives the protein CSVALLGPNTEAFF.

This rearrangement joins TRBV6-1 to TRBJ2-5, with TRBD2 matching 10 bases. Germline assignment: CDR1 MNHNS and CDR2 SASEGT. The V gene end was trimmed by 7 bases and the J gene end by 3 bases; junction bases not matched to a gene: 8. The CDR3 has 15 amino acids. The chain's CDR3 is CASKRGLAGEETQYF. CDR3 in DNA: TGTGCCAGCAAGAGGGGGCTAGCGGGGGAAGAGACCCAGTACTTC.

The chain has TRBV6-6 and TRBJ2-1, with TRBD1 matching over 9 bases. Germline lookup yields CDR1 MNHNY and CDR2 SVGAGI (reference sequence). CDR3 length: 15 residues. V was pared by 5 bases and J by 5 bases, with 7 bases of the junction left unmatched. The CDR3 bases are TGTGCCAGCAGTAGGCCGGGACAGGGCCACAATGAGCAGTTCTTC. It translates to CASSRPGQGHNEQFF.

This chain uses TRBV5-6 with TRBJ1-1; TRBD1 aligns across 7 bases. The V segment lost 0 bases and the J segment 2 bases; nucleotides outside the gene matches: 7. The CDR3 totals 16 residues. Germline values: CDR1 SGHDT, CDR2 YYEEEE. The CDR3 is CASSLVRDRHNTEAFF. The CDR3, as DNA: TGTGCCAGCAGCTTGGTCCGGGACAGACACAACACTGAAGCTTTCTTT.

This rearrangement joins TRBV5-1 to TRBJ2-5, with a tentative D call TRBD2 (6 bases). The CDR3 runs to 13 residues. From germline, CDR1 is SGHRS and CDR2 YFSETQ. The V gene lost 4 bases and the J gene lost 5 bases, with 12 bases spanning the gap. The CDR3 region has the DNA TGCGCCAGCAGCGGGGGGTCGACGGAGACCCAGTACTTC. This codes for CASSGGSTETQYF.

The J gene is TRBJ2-5, the V gene TRBV20-1; TRBD2 aligns across 9 bases. After removal of 5 bases from V and 5 bases from J, the junction contained 12 bases not matched to a gene. The CDR3 is 15 residues long. Germline V gene data show CDR1 as DFQATT and CDR2 as SNEGSKA (reference sequence). DNA for the CDR3: TGCAGTGCTGGACCCGGGACTAGCTCATCGGAGACCCAGTACTTC. Protein sequence: CSAGPGTSSSETQYF.

The chain recombines TRBV6-5 with TRBJ2-7; the match to TRBD1 covers 7 bases. Looked up from germline, CDR1 is MNHEY and CDR2 is SVGAGI. The trim removed 2 bases at V and 4 bases at J, leaving 2 bases unmatched. The CDR3 has 13 amino acids. In DNA, the CDR3 is TGTGCCAGCAGTTACGGGGACAGATACGAGCAGTACTTC. Translating gives CASSYGDRYEQYF.

The chain uses TRBV7-9 and TRBJ1-3; TRBD1 is a possible D gene (5 bases). Trimming stripped 5 bases from V and 4 bases from J, with 15 bases between. The CDR3 contains 15 residues. From germline, CDR1 is SEHNR and CDR2 FQNEAQ (reference sequence). The CDR3 DNA follows: TGTGCCAGCAGCCCCCCCGGGGCAGTCGGAAACACCATATATTTT. It translates to CASSPPGAVGNTIYF.

The chain carries TRBV5-1 and TRBJ2-1; perhaps TRBD2 as D (6 bases). The CDR3 sequence is 17 residues long. Trimming shortened V by 6 bases and J by 1 base, and 20 bases separated the two germline ends. Germline CDR1 SGHRS, CDR2 YFSETQ. CDR3 residues: CASNAFIGSLSYNEQFF. CDR3 DNA sequence: TGCGCCAGCAACGCATTCATCGGGAGCCTATCCTACAATGAGCAGTTCTTC.

This chain uses TRBV20-1 with TRBJ2-3; TRBD2 is a possible D gene (7 bases). Germline CDR1 and CDR2: DFQATT and SNEGSKA (reference sequence). The V end was cut by 7 bases, the J end by 2 bases, with 16 bases between. This CDR3 has 14 amino acids. The CDR3 nucleotides read TGCAGTGGGGGTAGGGGGGGCGACACAGATACGCAGTATTTT. Its protein is CSGGRGGDTDTQYF.

In nucleotides, the CDR3 is TGTGCCAGCAGTGATCGCGGGAGGCCGAGCTCTGGGGCCAACGTCCTGACTTTC. Protein sequence: CASSDRGRPSSGANVLTF. This chain joins TRBV6-1 and TRBJ2-6; TRBD2 agrees at 8 bases. CDR3 size: 18 residues. Unmatched junction bases numbered 7, after V lost 3 bases and J lost 0 bases. CDR1 is MNHNS and CDR2 is SASEGT in the germline V gene.

The chain couples TRBV9 to TRBJ1-1, with D uncertain. The germline V gene encodes CDR1 SGDLS and CDR2 YYNGEE. The CDR3 covers 15 residues. V was clipped by 4 bases and J by 4 bases, with 17 bases between them. The CDR3 loop is CASSSSVGGFTEAFF. The CDR3 nucleotides are TGTGCCAGCAGCAGTAGCGTTGGAGGTTTCACTGAAGCTTTCTTT.

The rearrangement links TRBV27 to TRBJ2-7, with 9 bases identical to TRBD1. V gave up 8 bases and J gave up 4 bases; unmatched junction bases: 21. The length of the CDR3 is 18 residues. The germline V gene has CDR1 MNHEY and CDR2 SMNVEV (reference sequence). CDR3 in amino acids: CASATTRDRVLGGYEQYF. CDR3 sequence (DNA): TGTGCCAGCGCCACAACCCGGGACAGGGTCCTAGGAGGTTACGAGCAGTACTTC.

The J gene is TRBJ1-2, the V gene TRBV13, with 8 nucleotides matching TRBD1. Trimming took 5 bases from V and 5 from J; bases not matched to a gene: 7. In germline, CDR1 is PRHDT, CDR2 FYEKMQ (reference sequence). The CDR3 has 14 amino acids. CDR3 in DNA: TGTGCCAGCAGCCTGTGGGACAGGAGGTATGGCTACACCTTC. This encodes CASSLWDRRYGYTF.

The chain uses TRBV30 and TRBJ1-3; D remains unclear. CDR3 length equals 11 residues. Germline V gene sequence: CDR1 GTSNPN, CDR2 SVGIG (reference sequence). Trimming cost V 4 bases and J 2 bases, with 3 bases left between them. CDR3 nucleotide sequence: TGTGCCTGGAACGCTGGAAACACCATATATTTT. This gives the protein CAWNAGNTIYF.